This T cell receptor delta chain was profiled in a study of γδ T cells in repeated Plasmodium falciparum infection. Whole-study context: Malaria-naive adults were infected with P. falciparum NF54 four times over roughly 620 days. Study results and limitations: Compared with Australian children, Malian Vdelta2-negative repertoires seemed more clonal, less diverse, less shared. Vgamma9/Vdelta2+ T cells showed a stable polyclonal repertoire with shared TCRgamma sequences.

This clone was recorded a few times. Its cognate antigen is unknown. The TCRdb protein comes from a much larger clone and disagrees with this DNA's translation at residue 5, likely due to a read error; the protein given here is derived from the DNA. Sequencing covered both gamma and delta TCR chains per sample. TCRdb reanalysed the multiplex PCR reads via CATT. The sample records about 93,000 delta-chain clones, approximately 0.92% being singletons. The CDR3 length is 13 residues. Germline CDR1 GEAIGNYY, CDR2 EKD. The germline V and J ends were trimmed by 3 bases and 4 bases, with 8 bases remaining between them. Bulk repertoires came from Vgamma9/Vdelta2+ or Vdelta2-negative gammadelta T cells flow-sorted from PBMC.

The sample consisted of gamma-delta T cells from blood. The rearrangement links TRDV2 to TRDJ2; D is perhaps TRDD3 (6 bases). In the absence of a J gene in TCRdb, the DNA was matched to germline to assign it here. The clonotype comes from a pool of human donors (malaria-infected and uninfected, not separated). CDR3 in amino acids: CACDSWGTAQLFF. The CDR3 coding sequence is TGTGCCTGTGACTCCTGGGGGACAGCACAACTCTTCTTT.